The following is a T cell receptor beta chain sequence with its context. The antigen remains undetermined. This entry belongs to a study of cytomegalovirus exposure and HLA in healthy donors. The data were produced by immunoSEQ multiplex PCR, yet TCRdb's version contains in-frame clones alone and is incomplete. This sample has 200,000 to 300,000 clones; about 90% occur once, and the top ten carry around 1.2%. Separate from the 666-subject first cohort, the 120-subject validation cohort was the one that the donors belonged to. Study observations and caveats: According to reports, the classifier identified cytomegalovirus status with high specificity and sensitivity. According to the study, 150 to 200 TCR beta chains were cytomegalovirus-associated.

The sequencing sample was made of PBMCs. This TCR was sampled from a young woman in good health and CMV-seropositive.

The CDR3 DNA reads as TGCGCCAGCAGCCAGGGGACCATAACGAACACTGAAGCTTTCTTT. Translation: CASSQGTITNTEAFF. The chain is built from TRBV5-1 and TRBJ1-1; TRBD1 might be the D (6 bases). The CDR3 contains 15 residues. Germline lookup yields CDR1 SGHRS and CDR2 YFSETQ. The germline V and J ends were trimmed by 4 bases and 1 base, with 14 bases remaining between them.